This T cell receptor (beta chain) was sequenced during a study of blood T cell repertoires in COVID-19. As for the study in general: Sources were T cells, B-cell-depleted T cells, or PBMCs; the material itself was cDNA or gDNA.

This CDR3 is built from 15 residues. Deletions cut 1 base from V and 3 bases from J, with 10 bases between. The germline V gene encodes CDR1 LGHDT and CDR2 YNNKEL (reference sequence). Sequencing used immunoSEQ multiplex PCR; TCRdb keeps in-frame clones, though not all of them. The table shows roughly 75,000 clones, with approximately 77% occurring only once. Sequencing was done on a sample of peripheral blood. This receptor was taken from a woman aged 70 to 79 with acute or convalescent COVID-19. V and J are TRBV3-1 (or the pseudogene TRBV3-2) and TRBJ1-3; unclear D gene. The CDR3 sequence is CASSQVRQDGNTIYF. Written as DNA, the CDR3 is TGTGCCAGCAGCCAAGTAAGGCAGGATGGAAACACCATATATTTT.